In this sample, the clone carrying this T cell receptor beta chain turned up many times. What it recognizes is unknown. TCRdb processed the 5' RACE reads anew with MiXCR; each CDR3 protein has one entry. The sample carries about 200,000 distinct CDR3 sequences, 9.5% recorded once. The data stem from a study of T-cell memory formation after mild COVID-19. Broader study findings: Memory cells collected pre-infection included some clones that later responded, suggesting cross-reactive memory joined.

Trimming pared 5 bases from V and 0 bases from J, leaving 12 bases between. The CDR3 extends over 15 amino acids. This sequence joins TRBV12-3 or TRBV12-4 and TRBJ2-3; D may be TRBD2 (5 bases). The sample was PBMCs or a T cell subset sorted from them (not recorded which). The sequence came from a man between 18 and 29 years old who had mild COVID-19 (a few samples of this study predate the infection). Cell type and time point are not known. CDR3 sequence: CASSPRGTSTDTQYF. CDR3 nucleotide sequence: TGTGCCAGCAGTCCCCGGGGAACGAGCACAGATACGCAGTATTTT.